These 14 T cell receptor beta chains came from one sample sequenced in a study of response to subunit inactivated influenza vaccine. TCRdb ran MiXCR on the RT-PCR reads and lists one entry per CDR3 protein. The sample has 750,000 to 850,000 distinct CDR3 sequences; roughly 20% are singletons. The material sequenced was PBMCs from blood, taken roughly 5 days after vaccination. All receptors come from a man between 45 and 60 years old who received an inactivated influenza vaccine.

The chain joins TRBV5-1 to TRBJ2-7; 9 nucleotides line up with TRBD2. Germline CDR1 is SGHRS and CDR2 is YFSETQ. The trim removed 7 bases at V and 1 base at J, leaving 9 bases unmatched. This CDR3 has 15 amino acids. CDR3 in DNA: TGCGCCAGCCGACCAAATGCGGGGGGGTCCTACGAGCAGTACTTC. This encodes CASRPNAGGSYEQYF.

The chain links TRBV25-1 to TRBJ2-1; D is undetermined. Deletions cut 7 bases from V and 6 bases from J, with 19 bases between. The length of the CDR3 is 15 residues. Germline-derived CDR1 and CDR2 are MGHDK and SYGVNS. In DNA, the CDR3 is TGTGCCAGCACCATCTGGACCCCACAGATCAATGAGCAGTTCTTC. This encodes CASTIWTPQINEQFF.

This clonotype was recorded a few times. The chain joins TRBV12-3 or TRBV12-4 to TRBJ2-3; 8 positions agree with TRBD2. V shed 6 bases, J shed 4 bases, and the junction held 15 bases outside the gene matches. The CDR3 length is 17 residues. The CDR3 reads CASSKSSGLGGADTQYF. Written as DNA, the CDR3 is TGTGCCAGCAGCAAGAGCTCGGGACTAGGAGGGGCAGATACGCAGTATTTT.

Only a few counts were recorded for this clonotype. V usage is TRBV27 and J usage is TRBJ2-7; 8 bases align to TRBD1. The V gene end was trimmed by 2 bases and the J gene end by 3 bases; junction bases not matched to a gene: 3. Germline assignment: CDR1 MNHEY and CDR2 SMNVEV (reference sequence). The CDR3 totals 14 residues. CDR3 nucleotide sequence: TGTGCCAGCAGTTTACAGGGGGCCGTCTACGAGCAGTACTTC. It encodes CASSLQGAVYEQYF.

The V call is TRBV12-3 or TRBV12-4, the J call TRBJ2-1, with 10 bases identical to TRBD1. Trimming removed 5 bases from V and 9 bases from J; junction bases left unmatched: 13. This CDR3 has 16 amino acids. The CDR3 is CASSRRSGTGVGEQFF. DNA of the CDR3: TGTGCCAGCAGTCGGAGATCCGGGACAGGGGTAGGTGAGCAGTTCTTC.

This clonotype was observed at least ten times. This chain links TRBV5-6 with TRBJ2-6, with 9 bases aligning to TRBD1. The junction had 6 bases not matched to a gene; V was cut back by 2 bases and J by 0 bases. The CDR3 length is 18 residues. Germline V CDR1 and CDR2: SGHDT, YYEEEE. This CDR3 is CASSLAGTGFSGANVLTF. CDR3 DNA sequence: TGTGCCAGCAGCTTAGCCGGGACAGGGTTCTCTGGGGCCAACGTCCTGACTTTC. The whole variable domain, filled in from reference TRBV5-6 and TRBJ2-6, reads DAGVTQSPTHLIKTRGQQVTLRCSPKSGHDTVSWYQQALGQGPQFIFQYYEEEERQRGNFPDRFSGHQFPNYSSELNVNALLLGDSALYLCASSLAGTGFSGANVLTFGAGSRLTVL.

This clonotype was recorded many times. The chain joins TRBV20-1 to TRBJ2-1; TRBD1 agrees at 10 bases. Trimming at V came to 6 bases and at J to 5 bases, leaving 13 bases not matched to a gene. The CDR3 covers 16 residues. CDR1 and CDR2 (germline): DFQATT, SNEGSKA (reference sequence). This chain's CDR3 is CSAQPLGQGVHNEQFF. CDR3 sequence (DNA): TGCAGTGCCCAGCCCCTCGGACAGGGGGTACACAATGAGCAGTTCTTC.

Ten or more counts support this clonotype. This chain links TRBV7-2 with TRBJ1-1, with 7 bases lining up with TRBD1. CDR1 SGHTA and CDR2 FQGNSA come from the germline V gene. The V and J ends lost 5 bases and 5 bases, in that order; junction bases with no gene match: 14. CDR3 length equals 16 residues. CDR3 sequence: CASSPTLPGRGTEAFF. As DNA, the CDR3 is TGTGCCAGCAGCCCTACCCTACCTGGCAGGGGGACTGAAGCTTTCTTT.

The chain employs TRBV20-1 and TRBJ1-2, with a tentative D call TRBD1 (6 bases). The CDR3 covers 14 residues. Germline values: CDR1 DFQATT, CDR2 SNEGSKA (reference sequence). The V and J ends lost 6 bases and 7 bases respectively, with 21 bases between them. The CDR3 DNA sequence: TGCAGTGCCAATCCCGACAGGCCCATCGTTGGCTACACCTTC. This translates into CSANPDRPIVGYTF.

The chain carries TRBV10-3 and TRBJ2-3; D uncertain. The CDR3 sequence is 11 residues long. The V end was cut by 3 bases, the J end by 6 bases, with 4 bases between. CDR1 ENHRY and CDR2 SYGVKD come from the germline V gene. The CDR3 protein is CAISDRDTQYF. The CDR3 coding sequence is TGTGCCATCAGTGATCGGGATACGCAGTATTTT.

This clonotype has more than one count but fewer than ten. The rearrangement links TRBV10-2 to TRBJ2-2; D gene ambiguous. Germline V CDR1 and CDR2: WSHSY, SAAADI. The length of the CDR3 is 15 residues. V dropped 0 bases and J dropped 7 bases, with 12 bases sitting between them. CDR3 region: CASSESPGRIGELFF. For the CDR3, the DNA is TGCGCCAGCAGTGAGTCTCCCGGACGTATCGGGGAGCTGTTTTTT.

CDR3 DNA sequence: TGTGCCAGCAGCTTAGACAGGGGGGGATTCACCCTCCACTTT. The encoded protein is CASSLDRGGFTLHF. V is TRBV11-2 and J is TRBJ1-6, with 7 nucleotides matching TRBD1. The CDR3 runs to 14 residues. Germline V CDR1 and CDR2: SGHAT, FQNNGV. V dropped 0 bases and J dropped 14; count of bases not matched to a gene: 7.

The chain has TRBV6-1 and TRBJ1-2; D possibly corresponds to TRBD1 (6 bases). Between the trimmed V and J ends, which lost 7 bases and 3 bases, there was a span of 12 bases. This CDR3 contains 13 residues. The germline gives CDR1 MNHNS, CDR2 SASEGT. CDR3 sequence reads: CASNRAGDYGYTF. The CDR3 DNA sequence: TGTGCCAGCAACAGGGCGGGAGACTATGGCTACACCTTC.

This clonotype was detected many times. One junction end does not reproduce the germline sequence, and a read error may be involved. The rearrangement joins TRBV4-1 to TRBJ2-3; D possibly matches TRBD1 or TRBD2 (5 bases each). The germline gives CDR1 MGHRA, CDR2 YSYEKL. This CDR3 is built from 13 residues. The CDR3 region is CASSWDSTDTQYF. In DNA form, the CDR3 reads TGTGCCAGCAGTTGGGACAGCACAGATACGCAGTATTTT.